This record looks at one T cell receptor (beta chain) sequence and its context. Original processing notes: Reference gene primer amplification yielded estimated nucleated cell counts. Profiling relied on immunoSEQ multiplex PCR, and the TCRdb table lists in-frame clones only, not all of them. V, J and clone size were drawn from that table, and D and trimming were deduced from the DNA. The data show roughly 180,000 clones, roughly 77% seen once. Seattle patient enrollment occurred during active infection, with longitudinal follow-up thereafter. This entry is derived from a study of blood T cell repertoires in COVID-19. Across the whole study: Samples taken during acute and convalescent COVID-19 were collected in the United States, Italy and Spain. The cDNA or gDNA used as material had been derived from T cells, B-cell-depleted T cells, or PBMCs.

Germline CDR1 reads MNHEY; CDR2 reads SMNVEV (reference sequence). The CDR3 contains 15 residues. The V segment lost 5 bases and the J segment 4 bases; nucleotides outside the gene matches: 7. This chain links TRBV27 with TRBJ2-1, with 8 nucleotides matching TRBD2. The source is a woman of 80 years or more with COVID-19, enrolled during active disease. Sequencing input: peripheral blood. The CDR3 reads CASSASGRWYNEQFF. The CDR3 DNA sequence: TGTGCCAGCAGTGCCAGCGGGAGATGGTACAATGAGCAGTTCTTC.